At least ten counts were recorded for the clone carrying this T cell receptor (beta chain). Time point defined: newly diagnosed GD, antithyroid drugs for less than 3 months. With RNA extracted from PBMCs as input, the TCR library was made. This CDR3 is 13 amino acids long. V lost 4 bases, J lost 5 bases, and 12 bases lay in between. The germline CDR1 and CDR2 sequences are SQVTM and ANQGSEA. Construction of TCR beta libraries relied on iRepertoire HTBI primers and on Arm-PCR targeting CDR3 regions. TCRdb called the multiplex PCR reads again in MiXCR, with one record for every CDR3 protein. This sample has hundreds of thousands of distinct CDR3 sequences, with around 15% found just once. The data are from a study of regulatory T cells in long-lasting Graves disease. These data were also reused for a study on T cells in Graves' hyperthyroidism and ophthalmopathy. That source adds: Hyperthyroidism of Graves' type that showed no ophthalmopathy progression within 18 months was stable. Primed by the HTBI set, a first-round RT-PCR was run on the TCR CDR3.

This sample comprised peripheral blood mononuclear cells (PBMCs), obtained at new diagnosis, from a patient treated with antithyroid drugs. The chain joins TRBV29-1 to TRBJ1-5, with no clear D. The receptor was isolated from a woman aged 25 to 39 with Graves disease. In DNA, the CDR3 is TGCAGCGTTGCCATAGGGCGGGATCAGCCCCAGCATTTT. Its protein product is CSVAIGRDQPQHF.